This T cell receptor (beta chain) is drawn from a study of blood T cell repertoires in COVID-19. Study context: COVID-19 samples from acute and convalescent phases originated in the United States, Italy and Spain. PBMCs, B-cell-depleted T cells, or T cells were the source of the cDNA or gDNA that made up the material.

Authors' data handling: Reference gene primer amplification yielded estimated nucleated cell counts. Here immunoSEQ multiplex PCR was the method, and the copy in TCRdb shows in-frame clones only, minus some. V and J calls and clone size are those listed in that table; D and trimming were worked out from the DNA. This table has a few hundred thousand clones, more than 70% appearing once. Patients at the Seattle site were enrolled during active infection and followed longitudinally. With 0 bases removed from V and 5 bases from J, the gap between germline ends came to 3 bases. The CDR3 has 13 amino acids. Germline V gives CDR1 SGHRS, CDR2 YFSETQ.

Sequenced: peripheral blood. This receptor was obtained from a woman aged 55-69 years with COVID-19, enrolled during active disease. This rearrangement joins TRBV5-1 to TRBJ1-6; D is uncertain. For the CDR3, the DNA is TGCGCCAGCAGCTTGGGTAATAATTCACCCCTCCACTTT. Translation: CASSLGNNSPLHF.